This TCR beta chain was identified during a study of T cell responses to AZD1222 COVID-19 vaccine. About the research overall: Second-dose intervals near 4 or 12 weeks were combined.

Clones were sequenced by immunoSEQ multiplex PCR, and TCRdb holds only the in-frame ones, with some missing. The repertoire consists of 110,000 to 150,000 clones, with 89% occurring once and the leading ten covering approximately 4.5%. Study results and caveats: Recipients of two AZD1222 doses showed rising Spike-specific TCR breadth and depth. White British ancestry dominated among donors, who included more females, and clonal diversity was possibly underestimated.

With respect to this clone: Its target is unknown.

The CDR3 extends over 17 amino acids. J gave up 1 base and V 1 base, and 5 bases lay outside the gene matches. Germline CDR1 reads MNHEY; CDR2 reads SMNVEV (reference sequence). The chain combines TRBV27 with TRBJ2-1; 9 bases map to TRBD2. Sequencing used peripheral blood, obtained on day 0 of AZD1222 vaccination. The sequence derives from an adult in good health. CDR3 residues: CASSLWSGGTSYNEQFF. Written as DNA, the CDR3 is TGTGCCAGCAGTTTATGGAGCGGGGGGACGTCCTACAATGAGCAGTTCTTC.